These 32 T cell receptor beta chains were sequenced from one sample in a study of blood T cell repertoires in COVID-19. The method was immunoSEQ multiplex PCR; TCRdb's version includes in-frame clones alone and lacks a portion of them. The top ten clones hold around 1.3% of a sample with under 300,000 clones, about 89% of them seen once. Sequenced material: PBMCs or T cells enriched from blood (not recorded which). All receptors derive from a human donor in a cohort exposed to, infected with or recovered from COVID-19 (not recorded which). The donor label of this sample is uncertain.

This rearrangement joins TRBV7-9 to TRBJ1-4; 9 nucleotides agree with TRBD1. Germline V lookup: CDR1 SEHNR, CDR2 FQNEAQ (reference sequence). The CDR3 totals 15 residues. Unmatched junction bases numbered 6, after V lost 3 bases and J lost 7 bases. Written as DNA, the CDR3 is TGTGCCAGCAGCTTCACGGACAGGGGTGCTGAAAAACTGTTTTTT. Protein sequence: CASSFTDRGAEKLFF.

J is TRBJ2-5 and V is TRBV7-2, with TRBD2 matching 11 bases. There are 17 residues in the CDR3. Germline CDR1 is SGHTA and CDR2 is FQGNSA. V lost 2 bases to trimming and J lost 2 bases; unmatched junction nucleotides: 7. CDR3 DNA sequence: TGTGCCAGCAGCTTAATGGTAGCGGGGGGGATACAAGAGACCCAGTACTTC. It is translated as CASSLMVAGGIQETQYF.

The CDR3 is CASSSTGDTEAFF. The DNA for the CDR3 is TGTGCCAGCTCAAGTACAGGGGACACTGAAGCTTTCTTT. The chain uses TRBV18 and TRBJ1-1, with 7 bases aligning to TRBD1. Germline assignment: CDR1 KGHSH and CDR2 LQKENI. CDR3 size: 13 residues. The J segment lost 3 bases and the V segment lost 5 bases, leaving 3 bases of the junction unmatched.

The V and J genes are TRBV27 and TRBJ1-5; D is unresolved. V gave up 4 bases and J gave up 4 bases, with 8 bases separating them. The germline V gene encodes CDR1 MNHEY and CDR2 SMNVEV (reference sequence). CDR3 length equals 13 residues. The CDR3 bases are TGTGCCAGCAGTTGGGAGCGGAATCAGCCCCAGCATTTT. Its translation: CASSWERNQPQHF.

This chain joins TRBV21-1 and TRBJ1-1; the table calls TRBD1, which could not be checked here. TRBV21-1 is listed as a pseudogene. The CDR3 spans 13 residues. The DNA of the CDR3 is TGTGCCAGCAGCGATGACAGGAACACTGAAGCTTTCTTT. Its protein product is CASSDDRNTEAFF.

V and J are TRBV12-5 and TRBJ1-5; D is possibly TRBD1 (5 bases). The CDR3 has 18 amino acids. Per the germline V gene, CDR1 is LGHNT and CDR2 is FRNRAP. Trimming left V 0 bases short and J 3 bases short, with 18 bases between. CDR3 residues: CASGLVQGWQENNQPQHF. Written as DNA, the CDR3 is TGTGCTAGTGGTTTGGTCCAGGGCTGGCAGGAGAACAATCAGCCCCAGCATTTT.

The rearrangement links TRBV14 to TRBJ2-1; the match to TRBD2 covers 7 bases. The CDR3 is made up of 16 amino acids. From germline, CDR1 is SGHDN and CDR2 FVKESK. J gave up 0 bases and V 0 bases, and 2 bases lay outside the gene matches. In DNA, the CDR3 is TGTGCCAGCAGCCAAGAGGGAGGGTTCTCCTACAATGAGCAGTTCTTC. Translated: CASSQEGGFSYNEQFF.

The chain combines TRBV9 with TRBJ2-2; the match to TRBD2 covers 10 bases. In germline, CDR1 is SGDLS, CDR2 YYNGEE. The CDR3 extends over 17 amino acids. Unmatched junction bases numbered 6, after V lost 0 bases and J lost 4 bases. CDR3 loop: CASSVEGSGGFTGELFF. In DNA, the CDR3 is TGTGCCAGCAGCGTAGAGGGTAGCGGGGGGTTCACCGGGGAGCTGTTTTTT.

CDR3 sequence reads: CASSLASRDYGYTF. The CDR3 DNA reads as TGTGCCAGCAGTTTAGCCTCGAGGGATTATGGCTACACCTTC. This chain uses TRBV27 with TRBJ1-2; D is ambiguous. V lost 2 bases and J 5 bases, leaving 12 bases between the germline ends. Germline V gene sequence: CDR1 MNHEY, CDR2 SMNVEV (reference sequence). The CDR3 runs 14 residues.

This chain uses TRBV2 with TRBJ1-1, with 10 positions matching TRBD1. The J segment lost 6 bases and the V segment lost 0 bases, leaving 16 bases of the junction unmatched. This CDR3 is 19 amino acids long. Per the germline V gene, CDR1 is SNHLY and CDR2 is FYNNEI. The CDR3 coding sequence is TGTGCCAGCAGTGAAGCGCTTGGTGGGACAGGGGACCCTAACGCTGAAGCTTTCTTT. Residues: CASSEALGGTGDPNAEAFF.

This chain joins TRBV29-1 and TRBJ1-1, with a possible D match to TRBD1 (6 bases). The ends were cut back, 5 bases at V and 3 bases at J, with 19 bases in the middle. Germline V gene data show CDR1 as SQVTM and CDR2 as ANQGSEA. This CDR3 contains 15 residues. The CDR3 DNA follows: TGCAGCGTTAGATTCCGAGACAGGTTGGACACTGAAGCTTTCTTT. The encoded protein is CSVRFRDRLDTEAFF.

V and J are TRBV25-1 and TRBJ1-4; TRBD1 matches 11 bases. This CDR3 is 14 amino acids long. Per the germline V gene, CDR1 is MGHDK and CDR2 is SYGVNS. Trimming removed 6 bases from V and 6 bases from J; junction bases left unmatched: 3. CDR3 amino acids: CASSRTGGYEKLFF. CDR3 DNA: TGTGCCAGCAGCCGGACAGGGGGCTATGAAAAACTGTTTTTT.

The rearrangement links TRBV5-5 to TRBJ1-1, with a tentative D call TRBD1 (5 bases). The V end was cut by 3 bases, the J end by 0 bases, with 9 bases between. The CDR3 is 14 amino acids. The germline CDR1 and CDR2 sequences are SGHKS and YYEKEE (reference sequence). Written as DNA, the CDR3 is TGTGCCAGCAGCTCCTCAGGGCTGAACACTGAAGCTTTCTTT. Translating it yields CASSSSGLNTEAFF.

This clone has just a few counts. The chain recombines TRBV18 with TRBJ1-1; D is perhaps TRBD1 (5 bases). This CDR3 has 14 amino acids. Germline CDR1 is KGHSH and CDR2 is LQKENI. The germline V and J ends were trimmed by 2 bases and 3 bases, with 10 bases remaining between them. CDR3 bases: TGTGCCAGCTCACCAAAGGGGCGGCACACTGAAGCTTTCTTT. Its translation is CASSPKGRHTEAFF. The complete variable domain, with remaining parts taken from reference TRBV18 and TRBJ1-1, reads NAGVMQNPRHLVRRRGQEARLRCSPMKGHSHVYWYRQLPEEGLKFMVYLQKENIIDESGMPKERFSAEFPKEGPSILRIQQVVRGDSAAYFCASSPKGRHTEAFFGQGTRLTVV.

This chain uses TRBV19 with TRBJ1-2; D is perhaps TRBD1 (6 bases). Trimming removed 3 bases from V and 8 bases from J, with 10 bases in between. The germline V gene encodes CDR1 LNHDA and CDR2 SQIVND (reference sequence). This CDR3 has 12 residues. CDR3 sequence (DNA): TGTGCCAGTAGTATCTTTGGGGGCGGCTACACCTTC. Encoded protein: CASSIFGGGYTF. Full variable domain (outside the CDR3, taken from reference TRBV19 and TRBJ1-2): DGGITQSPKYLFRKEGQNVTLSCEQNLNHDAMYWYRQDPGQGLRLIYYSQIVNDFQKGDIAEGYSVSREKKESFPLTVTSAQKNPTAFYLCASSIFGGGYTFGSGTRLTVV.

This chain uses TRBV5-8 with TRBJ1-3; 8 bases fit TRBD1. The germline V gene has CDR1 SGHTS and CDR2 YDEGEE. The CDR3 is 16 residues long. The V gene end was trimmed by 3 bases and the J gene end by 0 bases; junction bases not matched to a gene: 5. CDR3 nucleotide sequence: TGTGCCAGCAGCTGGGACAGGACCGCCTCTGGAAACACCATATATTTT. Translated, it gives CASSWDRTASGNTIYF.

The CDR3 sequence: CASSPQQGWNQPQHF. The DNA for the CDR3 is TGTGCCAGCTCGCCTCAACAGGGGTGGAATCAGCCCCAGCATTTT. This chain joins TRBV18 and TRBJ1-5; 7 positions agree with TRBD1. The CDR3 is 15 amino acids. The germline CDR1 and CDR2 sequences are KGHSH and LQKENI. V shed 6 bases, J shed 4 bases, and the junction held 9 bases outside the gene matches.

This rearrangement joins TRBV27 to TRBJ1-5; no definite D call. Trimming stripped 8 bases from V and 1 base from J, with 12 bases between. This CDR3 spans 14 amino acids. Germline V gene data show CDR1 as MNHEY and CDR2 as SMNVEV (reference sequence). The CDR3 region is CASSREASNQPQHF. The CDR3 DNA reads TGTGCCAGCTCTAGGGAGGCCAGCAATCAGCCCCAGCATTTT.

Here the CDR3 reads CASSHLGGADQPQHF. The CDR3, as DNA: TGTGCCAGTAGCCACCTCGGGGGGGCTGATCAGCCCCAGCATTTT. V usage is TRBV19 and J usage is TRBJ1-5, with a weak D call TRBD1 (6 bases). The CDR3 loop spans 15 amino acids. The germline gives CDR1 LNHDA, CDR2 SQIVND (reference sequence). V lost 6 bases and J 5 bases, leaving 17 bases between the germline ends.

This clone is a singleton in its sample. The chain couples TRBV24-1 to TRBJ1-5, with TRBD1 matching 9 bases. The CDR3 spans 17 residues. Germline CDR1 and CDR2: KGHDR and SFDVKD. Germline trimming cut 9 bases from V and 1 base from J; bases unmatched to any gene: 12. CDR3 region: CATPGRGQGKSNQPQHF. Here the CDR3 DNA reads TGTGCCACCCCAGGTCGGGGACAGGGTAAGAGCAATCAGCCCCAGCATTTT.

This clone was seen repeatedly, ten times or more. This chain uses TRBV6-4 with TRBJ2-3, with D tentatively TRBD1 (6 bases). Germline V gene sequence: CDR1 MRHNA, CDR2 SNTAGT. Deletions cut 3 bases from V and 2 bases from J, with 9 bases between. This CDR3 contains 14 residues. This chain's CDR3 is CASSEGTHTDTQYF. CDR3 in DNA: TGTGCCAGCAGTGAAGGGACACACACAGATACGCAGTATTTT.

In this sample, this clone turned up a few times. V is TRBV11-2 and J is TRBJ1-3, with a possible D match to TRBD1 (6 bases). The CDR3 has 17 amino acids. Germline V lookup: CDR1 SGHAT, CDR2 FQNNGV. Trimming removed 2 bases from V and 0 bases from J, with 14 bases in between. The CDR3 DNA reads as TGTGCCAGCAGCTTACGTGGACAGCAATTCTCTGGAAACACCATATATTTT. It codes for CASSLRGQQFSGNTIYF.

This clone occurred once. The rearrangement joins TRBV11-2 to TRBJ1-3, with a weak D call TRBD1 (5 bases). V gave up 2 bases and J gave up 0 bases, with 11 bases separating them. Germline-derived CDR1 and CDR2 are SGHAT and FQNNGV. CDR3 length: 16 residues. For the CDR3, the DNA is TGTGCCAGCAGCTTACAGGGTTGGGACTCTGGAAACACCATATATTTT. It is translated as CASSLQGWDSGNTIYF.

CDR3 coding DNA: TGCGCCAGCAGCCACCCCTCGGGGGGTGGGGAGACCCAGTACTTC. It yields the protein CASSHPSGGGETQYF. J is TRBJ2-5 and V is TRBV4-1; TRBD2 aligns across 7 bases. V shed 3 bases, J shed 5 bases, and the junction held 9 bases outside the gene matches. The CDR3 sequence is 15 residues long. Germline V gene lookup returns CDR1 MGHRA and CDR2 YSYEKL.

The CDR3 nucleotides are TGTGCCAGCTCACCTGGGACAGGGGATTCACCCCTCCACTTT. Its protein is CASSPGTGDSPLHF. The V call is TRBV18, the J call TRBJ1-6, with TRBD1 identical over 10 bases. Trimming at V came to 3 bases and at J to 8 bases, leaving 1 base not matched to a gene. In germline, CDR1 is KGHSH, CDR2 LQKENI. This CDR3 has 14 residues. The full variable domain, with the rest looked up from reference TRBV18 and TRBJ1-6, is NAGVMQNPRHLVRRRGQEARLRCSPMKGHSHVYWYRQLPEEGLKFMVYLQKENIIDESGMPKERFSAEFPKEGPSILRIQQVVRGDSAAYFCASSPGTGDSPLHFGNGTRLTVT.

V is TRBV6-2 or TRBV6-3 and J is TRBJ2-7; 9 nucleotides align to TRBD1. The CDR3 has 14 residues. V trimming: 6 bases; J trimming: 5 bases; junction bases outside the gene matches: 8. In germline, CDR1 is MNHEY, CDR2 SVGEGT. The CDR3: CASSPTWTGDEQYF. The CDR3 region has the DNA TGTGCCAGCAGCCCCACATGGACAGGGGACGAGCAGTACTTC.

The chain is built from TRBV7-2 and TRBJ2-1, with 15 nucleotides matching TRBD2. This CDR3 is built from 16 residues. J gave up 8 bases and V 0 bases, and 2 bases lay outside the gene matches. Germline CDR1 reads SGHTA; CDR2 reads FQGNSA. DNA of the CDR3: TGTGCCAGCAGCTTAGCCGGGACTAGCGGGGGGCATGAGCAGTTCTTC. Its protein is CASSLAGTSGGHEQFF.

This chain joins TRBV9 and TRBJ1-5; the match to TRBD1 covers 11 bases. The CDR3 sequence is 15 residues long. Germline V lookup: CDR1 SGDLS, CDR2 YYNGEE. Unmatched junction bases numbered 4, after V lost 2 bases and J lost 6 bases. In nucleotides, the CDR3 is TGTGCCAGCAGCGTCGGGACAGGGGGGCTTCAGCCCCAGCATTTT. Its translation: CASSVGTGGLQPQHF.

The chain carries TRBV7-9 and TRBJ1-2; 10 bases agree with TRBD1. The CDR3 consists of 14 residues. Trimming removed 5 bases from V and 5 bases from J; junction bases left unmatched: 5. CDR1 and CDR2 (germline): SEHNR, FQNEAQ (reference sequence). CDR3 region: CASSPGQGTYGYTF. Written as DNA, the CDR3 is TGTGCCAGCAGCCCGGGACAGGGGACTTATGGCTACACCTTC.

This chain's CDR3 is CALSQDTDTQYF. DNA of the CDR3: TGTGCCCTTTCCCAGGACACAGATACGCAGTATTTT. The V gene is TRBV6-5, the J gene TRBJ2-3; D remains unclear. V lost 11 bases and J 2 bases, leaving 11 bases between the germline ends. The CDR3 sequence is 12 residues long. Germline values: CDR1 MNHEY, CDR2 SVGAGI.

The chain is built from TRBV4-1 and TRBJ1-3; 8 bases are a match to TRBD1. This CDR3 is 20 amino acids long. Germline CDR1 reads MGHRA; CDR2 reads YSYEKL. V dropped 1 base and J dropped 0; count of bases not matched to a gene: 14. CDR3 in DNA: TGCGCCAGCAGCCAAGCCGGACAGGGAATCGACTCCGGCTCTGGAAACACCATATATTTT. It is translated as CASSQAGQGIDSGSGNTIYF.

The DNA of the CDR3 is TGTGCCAGTTGGGACATTTACACTGAAGCTTTCTTT. It yields the protein CASWDIYTEAFF. The chain has TRBV19 and TRBJ1-1; D possibly corresponds to TRBD1 (6 bases). Germline CDR1 reads LNHDA; CDR2 reads SQIVND (reference sequence). This CDR3 comprises 12 residues. V was shortened by 8 bases and J by 3 bases, with 10 bases between the two germline ends.